The sequence of this T cell receptor beta chain was determined in a study of OX40 agonist ivuxolimab in advanced cancers. Germline values: CDR1 SGHTA, CDR2 FQGNSA. This CDR3 has 13 residues. V lost 5 bases and J 1 base, leaving 8 bases between the germline ends. This clone appeared a single time. TCRdb's table, derived via immunoSEQ multiplex PCR, lists solely in-frame clones and lacks some. Among tens of thousands of clones listed, about 85% were seen once. The chain employs TRBV7-2 and TRBJ2-5; no clear D gene. Sample: CD4+ or CD8+ T cells sorted from blood, taken in a trial of the OX40 agonist ivuxolimab. The receptor was isolated from an adult with an advanced solid tumor such as melanoma, head and neck, liver or kidney cancer. The CDR3 bases are TGTGCCAGCAGCCCCGGGCCCCAAGAGACCCAGTACTTC. Its translation: CASSPGPQETQYF.